The next 28 T cell receptor beta chains were all read from a single sample in a study of T cell responses to AZD1222 COVID-19 vaccine. Profiling relied on immunoSEQ multiplex PCR, and the TCRdb table lists in-frame clones only, not all of them. The data show 120,000 or so clones, with over 75% seen just once and 3.1% held by the top ten. The sequenced sample was peripheral blood, obtained on day 0 of AZD1222 vaccination. All receptors come from an adult in good health.

The CDR3 loop is CASSPSSGGTGGNEQFF. CDR3 nucleotide sequence: TGTGCCAGCTCACCCTCATCAGGCGGGACAGGGGGCAATGAGCAGTTCTTC. This chain links TRBV18 with TRBJ2-1, with 11 bases matching TRBD1. The CDR3 runs to 17 residues. Germline V gene lookup returns CDR1 KGHSH and CDR2 LQKENI. V lost 3 bases, J lost 6 bases, and 10 bases stayed unmatched.

The rearrangement uses TRBV4-2 and TRBJ2-1, with D tentatively TRBD1 or TRBD2 (6 bases each). The CDR3 runs to 15 residues. CDR1 is LGHNA and CDR2 is YNFKEQ in the germline V gene. Trimming pared 1 base from V and 5 bases from J, leaving 12 bases between. The DNA of the CDR3 is TGTGCCAGCAGCCAAGGGGGGGCTGGCAACAATGAGCAGTTCTTC. Its translation is CASSQGGAGNNEQFF.

Turning to this clone: Distinct nucleotide sequences in the sample also encode this CDR3. The V call is TRBV30, the J call TRBJ1-1; D unresolved. The ends were cut back, 3 bases at V and 2 bases at J, with 7 bases in the middle. The CDR3 contains 12 residues. The germline gives CDR1 GTSNPN, CDR2 SVGIG (reference sequence). The CDR3 nucleotides read TGTGCCTGGAGAGCCAGAAACACTGAAGCTTTCTTT. Its protein product is CAWRARNTEAFF.

The J gene is TRBJ2-3, the V gene TRBV7-9; perhaps TRBD1 as D (5 bases). The CDR3 contains 13 residues. V dropped 5 bases and J dropped 8 bases, with 14 bases sitting between them. The germline V gene encodes CDR1 SEHNR and CDR2 FQNEAQ (reference sequence). DNA for the CDR3: TGTGCCAGCAGCGGGGCCCTGCTCGGTACGCAGTATTTT. It is translated as CASSGALLGTQYF.

The chain employs TRBV29-1 and TRBJ1-1; TRBD1 is a possible D gene (5 bases). The CDR3 has 13 residues. Germline CDR1 reads SQVTM; CDR2 reads ANQGSEA. V lost 7 bases, J lost 0 bases, and 12 bases lay in between. The CDR3 here is CSAQGVLNTEAFF. CDR3 DNA: TGCAGCGCCCAAGGGGTGTTGAACACTGAAGCTTTCTTT.

This clone appeared a few times. V is TRBV21-1 and J is TRBJ2-7; the table's D call TRBD1 went unverified against the DNA. TRBV21-1 is shown as a pseudogene. The CDR3 is made up of 16 amino acids. CDR3 in DNA: TGTGCCAGCAGCAAAGAGGCAAGGGGTGTTTTCCACGAGCAGTACTTC. Its protein is CASSKEARGVFHEQYF.

V is TRBV24-1 and J is TRBJ1-3; D might be TRBD1 (6 bases). V lost 3 bases, J lost 3 bases, and 8 bases lay in between. The CDR3 consists of 14 residues. The germline V gene has CDR1 KGHDR and CDR2 SFDVKD. The CDR3 reads CATSDGGGGNTIYF. CDR3 DNA: TGTGCCACCAGTGATGGGGGCGGTGGAAACACCATATATTTT.

This clone was seen only a few times. CDR3 sequence reads: CASSVREWYGYTF. The CDR3, as DNA: TGCGCCAGCAGCGTCAGGGAATGGTATGGCTACACCTTC. The chain has TRBV4-1 and TRBJ1-2; D is possibly TRBD1 (5 bases). The CDR3 sequence is 13 residues long. Trimming cost V 5 bases and J 5 bases, with 12 bases left between them. Germline values: CDR1 MGHRA, CDR2 YSYEKL.

This chain joins TRBV29-1 and TRBJ2-5; 9 bases align to TRBD1. Trimming removed 5 bases from V and 4 bases from J; junction bases left unmatched: 17. In germline, CDR1 is SQVTM, CDR2 ANQGSEA. This CDR3 region has 17 residues. In DNA form, the CDR3 reads TGCAGCGTTCCTCCTTCTCGGACAGGGGCTATCGGAGAGACCCAGTACTTC. This gives the protein CSVPPSRTGAIGETQYF. The complete variable domain, with remaining parts taken from reference TRBV29-1 and TRBJ2-5, reads SAVISQKPSRDICQRGTSLTIQCQVDSQVTMMFWYRQQPGQSLTLIATANQGSEATYESGFVIDKFPISRPNLTFSTLTVSNMSPEDSSIYLCSVPPSRTGAIGETQYFGPGTRLLVL.

V usage is TRBV28 and J usage is TRBJ2-7; either TRBD1 or TRBD2 may supply D (5 bases each). The V and J ends lost 7 bases and 2 bases respectively, with 15 bases between them. The CDR3 has 14 amino acids. Germline CDR1 reads MDHEN; CDR2 reads SYDVKM. CDR3 DNA sequence: TGTGCCAGCACGACGGGGCTAGGTCCCTACGAGCAGTACTTC. Protein product: CASTTGLGPYEQYF.

This clone was observed a single time. The chain joins TRBV18 to TRBJ1-4; D gene uncertain. Germline CDR1 reads KGHSH; CDR2 reads LQKENI. V was trimmed by 3 bases and J by 8 bases, leaving 4 bases between them. This CDR3 is built from 11 residues. The CDR3 DNA is TGTGCCAGCTCACCGGACGAAAAACTGTTTTTT. This translates into CASSPDEKLFF.

The V call is TRBV20-1, the J call TRBJ1-5; tentative D call: TRBD1 (6 bases). The V gene's germline CDR1 is DFQATT and CDR2 SNEGSKA (reference sequence). V lost 3 bases and J lost 4, with 13 bases in between. The CDR3 has 14 residues. CDR3 in amino acids: CSASQGTGNQPQHF. Written as DNA, the CDR3 is TGCAGTGCTAGTCAGGGGACGGGGAATCAGCCCCAGCATTTT.

The chain carries TRBV5-1 and TRBJ2-1; 9 positions agree with TRBD2. Per the germline V gene, CDR1 is SGHRS and CDR2 is YFSETQ. CDR3 length: 15 amino acids. J was trimmed by 3 bases and V by 0 bases; bases with no gene match: 1. In DNA, the CDR3 is TGCGCCAGCAGCTTGGAGACTAGCGGCTACAATGAGCAGTTCTTC. This sequence encodes CASSLETSGYNEQFF.

This chain connects TRBV9 to TRBJ1-3, with D possibly being TRBD1 (5 bases). V lost 0 bases, J lost 8 bases, and 9 bases lay in between. Per the germline V gene, CDR1 is SGDLS and CDR2 is YYNGEE. The CDR3 has 13 amino acids. CDR3 sequence: CASSVGGADTIYF. CDR3 bases: TGTGCCAGCAGCGTAGGGGGCGCGGACACCATATATTTT. Looking up the rest from reference TRBV9 and TRBJ1-3 gives the full variable domain: DSGVTQTPKHLITATGQRVTLRCSPRSGDLSVYWYQQSLDQGLQFLIQYYNGEERAKGNILERFSAQQFPDLHSELNLSSLELGDSALYFCASSVGGADTIYFGEGSWLTVV.

The genes are TRBV4-1 and TRBJ1-5; possible D gene TRBD1, 5 bases. The CDR3 totals 15 residues. V dropped 1 base and J dropped 6 bases, with 13 bases sitting between them. Germline CDR1 is MGHRA and CDR2 is YSYEKL. CDR3 nucleotide sequence: TGCGCCAGCAGCCAAGGGCAGGGTGACGGTCAGCCCCAGCATTTT. This translates into CASSQGQGDGQPQHF.

J is TRBJ2-5 and V is TRBV5-1; 10 positions agree with TRBD1. Trimming removed 4 bases from V and 5 bases from J; junction bases left unmatched: 2. This CDR3 has 13 residues. CDR1 and CDR2 from the germline V gene are SGHRS and YFSETQ. CDR3 DNA sequence: TGCGCCAGCAGCGCGGGACAGGGGGAGACCCAGTACTTC. Amino acids: CASSAGQGETQYF.

The gene calls are TRBV19 and TRBJ2-7, with a weak D call TRBD1 (6 bases). Germline V CDR1 and CDR2: LNHDA, SQIVND (reference sequence). The CDR3 loop spans 15 amino acids. The V end lost 0 bases, the J end lost 3 bases, and 12 bases lay between the germline ends. CDR3 nucleotides: TGTGCCAGTAGTATAGATCGCAGGGGCGTCTACGAGCAGTACTTC. This codes for CASSIDRRGVYEQYF.

The chain combines TRBV7-9 with TRBJ1-2; the match to TRBD1 covers 7 bases. Germline CDR1 reads SEHNR; CDR2 reads FQNEAQ (reference sequence). The CDR3 runs 15 residues. V lost 5 bases to trimming and J lost 5 bases; unmatched junction nucleotides: 11. CDR3 bases: TGTGCCAGCAGCCCAAGCCCAGGGACAGAGTATGGCTACACCTTC. The encoded protein is CASSPSPGTEYGYTF.

The J gene is TRBJ2-7, the V gene TRBV11-2; maybe TRBD1 (6 bases). The CDR3 is 14 amino acids. Germline assignment: CDR1 SGHAT and CDR2 FQNNGV. V was shortened by 5 bases and J by 1 base, with 12 bases between the two germline ends. CDR3 residues: CASSVTQGSYEQYF. CDR3 DNA sequence: TGTGCCAGCAGCGTAACACAGGGTTCCTACGAGCAGTACTTC.

This clone has only one observation. The chain uses TRBV7-8 and TRBJ1-1, with a possible D match to TRBD1 (6 bases). The CDR3 runs 16 residues. V lost 3 bases and J lost 10, with 24 bases in between. Germline values: CDR1 SGHVS, CDR2 FQNEAQ. The CDR3 DNA follows: TGTGCCAGCAGCTTGACGACAGGTTCCACCCTCGGGGGAGCTTTCTTT. Amino acids: CASSLTTGSTLGGAFF. Filled out from reference TRBV7-8 and TRBJ1-1, the complete variable domain reads GAGVSQSPRYKVAKRGQDVALRCDPISGHVSLFWYQQALGQGPEFLTYFQNEAQLDKSGLPSDRFFAERPEGSVSTLKIQRTQQEDSAVYLCASSLTTGSTLGGAFFGQGTRLTVV.

V gene TRBV6-5 combines with J gene TRBJ1-4, with D tentatively TRBD1 (5 bases). CDR1 and CDR2 (germline): MNHEY, SVGAGI. The CDR3 sequence is 14 residues long. Trimming stripped 8 bases from V and 3 bases from J, with 13 bases between. CDR3 sequence reads: CASRRQSANEKLFF. For the CDR3, the DNA is TGTGCCAGCCGGCGACAGTCCGCTAATGAAAAACTGTTTTTT.

The V gene is TRBV11-3, the J gene TRBJ2-5; 10 bases map to TRBD2. This CDR3 region has 15 residues. CDR1 and CDR2 from the germline V gene are SGHNT and YENEEA. The ends lost 5 bases at V and 4 bases at J; junction bases unmatched: 7. The DNA for the CDR3 is TGTGCCAGCAGCCGGACTAGCGGAGCGTCAGAGACCCAGTACTTC. Its translation is CASSRTSGASETQYF. Together with reference TRBV11-3 and TRBJ2-5, the CDR3 gives the full variable domain: EAGVVQSPRYKIIEKKQPVAFWCNPISGHNTLYWYLQNLGQGPELLIRYENEEAVDDSQLPKDRFSAERLKGVDSTLKIQPAELGDSAVYLCASSRTSGASETQYFGPGTRLLVL.

This chain uses TRBV2 with TRBJ1-1, with D possibly matching TRBD1 (5 bases). The germline V gene encodes CDR1 SNHLY and CDR2 FYNNEI. The V gene lost 6 bases and the J gene lost 0 bases, with 14 bases spanning the gap. CDR3 size: 15 residues. The CDR3 loop is CASRGLAGMNTEAFF. In DNA form, the CDR3 reads TGTGCCAGCAGGGGCCTGGCAGGGATGAACACTGAAGCTTTCTTT.

The rearrangement joins TRBV7-9 to TRBJ2-3; 12 nucleotides match TRBD2. In germline, CDR1 is SEHNR, CDR2 FQNEAQ (reference sequence). J gave up 4 bases and V 5 bases, and 4 bases lay outside the gene matches. The CDR3 totals 15 residues. CDR3 amino acids: CASSTTSGGSDTQYF. CDR3 DNA: TGTGCCAGCAGCACGACTAGCGGGGGTTCAGATACGCAGTATTTT.

The V and J genes are TRBV5-5 and TRBJ2-5; no definite D call. Germline assignment: CDR1 SGHKS and CDR2 YYEKEE (reference sequence). The CDR3 sequence is 12 residues long. Trimming cost V 0 bases and J 5 bases, with 5 bases left between them. CDR3 residues: CASSLGTETQYF. The CDR3 DNA reads TGTGCCAGCAGCTTGGGCACGGAGACCCAGTACTTC.

The chain links TRBV5-1 to TRBJ2-2, with a weak D call TRBD2 (5 bases). Deletions cut 0 bases from V and 7 bases from J, with 10 bases between. CDR3 length: 14 amino acids. CDR1 is SGHRS, CDR2 YFSETQ, per germline. Here the CDR3 DNA reads TGCGCCAGCAGCTTGGTGGGGAGCAACGGGGAGCTGTTTTTT. This encodes CASSLVGSNGELFF.

The rearrangement links TRBV28 to TRBJ1-2; TRBD1 is a possible D gene (5 bases). CDR1 is MDHEN, CDR2 SYDVKM, per germline. The CDR3 runs to 16 residues. Trimming took off 3 bases at V and 0 bases at J, with 14 bases between the two ends. CDR3 bases: TGTGCCAGCAGTTTTAAATGGTCAGGGCCTAACTATGGCTACACCTTC. Translation gives CASSFKWSGPNYGYTF.

This clone was counted between two and nine times. The V and J genes are TRBV30 and TRBJ2-7; a weak D match, TRBD1 (6 bases). The length of the CDR3 is 11 residues. The V end was cut by 8 bases, the J end by 6 bases, with 14 bases between. Germline-derived CDR1 and CDR2 are GTSNPN and SVGIG (reference sequence). CDR3 loop: CAGEQGSEQYF. In DNA, the CDR3 is TGTGCCGGAGAACAGGGCTCCGAGCAGTACTTC. Drawing the rest from reference TRBV30 and TRBJ2-7, the complete variable domain is SQTIHQWPATLVQPVGSPLSLECTVEGTSNPNLYWYRQAAGRGLQLLFYSVGIGQISSEVPQNLSASRPQDRQFILSSKKLLLSDSGFYLCAGEQGSEQYFGPGTRLTVT.